This TCR beta chain is from a study of graft-versus-host responses after intestinal transplantation. The repertoire was sequenced with immunoSEQ multiplex PCR; TCRdb's copy has only in-frame clones and lacks some. This table has under 9,500 clones, 30% to 40% appearing once. Irradiated, violet-dye-labeled stimulators (around 200,000) were plated alongside around 200,000 CFSE-labeled responders. V gave up 5 bases and J gave up 0 bases; unmatched junction bases: 13. CDR3 size: 18 residues. Germline CDR1 MDHEN, CDR2 SYDVKM. Sequencing was performed on alloreactive CD8+ T cells from a mixed lymphocyte reaction culture, taken before transplantation. Subset of the sample: CFSE-low proliferating T cells sorted from approximately 6-day pre-transplant mixed lymphocyte reaction (GvH or HvG direction). This receptor was taken from a human patient who was an organ donor for intestinal transplantation. The gene calls are TRBV28 and TRBJ2-1, with TRBD1 matching 7 bases. CDR3 residues: CASSLNLPDRVSYNEQFF. The CDR3 DNA reads TGTGCCAGCAGTCTAAACCTCCCCGACAGGGTCTCCTACAATGAGCAGTTCTTC.